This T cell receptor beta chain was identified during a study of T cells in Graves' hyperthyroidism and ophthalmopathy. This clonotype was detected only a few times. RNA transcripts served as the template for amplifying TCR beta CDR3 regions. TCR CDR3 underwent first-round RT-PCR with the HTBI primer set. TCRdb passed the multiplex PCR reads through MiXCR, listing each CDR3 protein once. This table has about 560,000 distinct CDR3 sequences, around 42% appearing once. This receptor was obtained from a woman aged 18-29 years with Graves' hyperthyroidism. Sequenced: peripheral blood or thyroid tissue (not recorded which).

CDR3 protein: CASRDKNYRGRSYTF. In nucleotides, the CDR3 is TGTGCCAGCAGGGATAAGAACTACAGGGGGCGTAGCTACACCTTC. The chain has TRBV2 and TRBJ1-2, with 9 bases lining up with TRBD1. J gave up 9 bases and V 6 bases, and 14 bases lay outside the gene matches. The CDR3 consists of 15 residues. CDR1 is SNHLY, CDR2 FYNNEI, per germline.